This T cell receptor (beta chain) was recorded in a study of T-cell memory formation after mild COVID-19. Across the study: There were largely donor-specific TCR clusters. Study results and caveats: Prior to infection, memory already included some responding clones, suggesting cross-reactive memory joined. A balance of CD4 and CD8 characterized clones contracting day 15 to 85, whereas later expanders leaned CD4+.

Remarks on this clonotype: Its antigen is unidentified.

From the 5' RACE reads, TCRdb called clonotypes with MiXCR, one entry per CDR3 protein. The sample has approximately 65,000 distinct CDR3 sequences; around 17% are singletons. Germline assignment: CDR1 SGDLS and CDR2 YYNGEE. V trimming: 1 base; J trimming: 5 bases; junction bases outside the gene matches: 5. The CDR3 consists of 15 residues. Sequenced: PBMCs or a T cell subset sorted from them (not recorded which). The chain uses TRBV9 and TRBJ2-3; 9 bases are shared with TRBD2. The TCR comes from an adult woman who had mild COVID-19 (a few samples of this study predate the infection). Cell type and time point are not known. CDR3 bases: TGTGCCAGCAGCGTATGGGCGGGAGGGCAAGATACGCAGTATTTT. Translation gives CASSVWAGGQDTQYF.